This T cell receptor beta chain was observed in a study of T cell responses to AZD1222 COVID-19 vaccine. The CDR3 covers 14 residues. CDR1 and CDR2 from the germline V gene are MNHEY and SVGAGI. V lost 6 bases to trimming and J lost 1 base, with 7 bases between them. Some clones are missing from TCRdb's copy, which holds only in-frame ones; the method was immunoSEQ multiplex PCR. This repertoire shows 100,000 to 150,000 clones, 85% to 90% found once; its top ten account for about 16%. This TCR came from an adult who received the AZD1222 COVID-19 vaccine. The V gene is TRBV6-5, the J gene TRBJ2-6; D is unresolved. The sequenced sample was peripheral blood, obtained 28 days after the second AZD1222 dose. The DNA for the CDR3 is TGTGCCAGCAGCGACTTATCTGGGGCCAACGTCCTGACTTTC. Translated: CASSDLSGANVLTF.